Following are 3 T cell receptor beta chains from one sample sequenced in a study of T cell responses to AZD1222 COVID-19 vaccine. Produced via immunoSEQ multiplex PCR; TCRdb's table is partial and in-frame only. The sample carries about 120,000 clones, 85% to 95% recorded once. The starting material was peripheral blood, obtained on day 0 of AZD1222 vaccination. The receptor source for this set is an adult in good health.

V usage is TRBV19 and J usage is TRBJ1-1; no clear D. CDR1 is LNHDA, CDR2 SQIVND, per germline (reference sequence). V was pared by 7 bases and J by 3 bases, with 15 bases between. There are 14 residues in the CDR3. CDR3 amino acids: CASTDPGRYTEAFF. CDR3 nucleotides: TGTGCCAGTACCGATCCAGGAAGGTACACTGAAGCTTTCTTT.

The chain employs TRBV6-2 or TRBV6-3 and TRBJ2-7; 10 bases are a match to TRBD2. V shed 5 bases, J shed 2 bases, and the junction held 3 bases outside the gene matches. The germline CDR1 and CDR2 sequences are MNHEY and SVGEGT. This CDR3 has 14 amino acids. The CDR3 DNA sequence: TGTGCCAGCAGTAGTAGCGGGGGGCCCTACGAGCAGTACTTC. Residues: CASSSSGGPYEQYF.

J is TRBJ1-1 and V is TRBV6-5; D unclear. CDR1 and CDR2 from the germline V gene are MNHEY and SVGAGI. The CDR3 runs to 12 residues. Trimming stripped 5 bases from V and 11 bases from J, with 15 bases between. DNA of the CDR3: TGTGCCAGCAGTAACTGGACGGCGTACGCTTTCTTT. Translation gives CASSNWTAYAFF.